This T cell receptor (beta chain) appears in the sequencing data of a study of blood T cell repertoires in COVID-19. Study-wide background: Both acute and convalescent COVID-19 samples were obtained from the United States, Italy and Spain. T cells, B-cell-depleted T cells, or PBMCs provided the cDNA or gDNA that served as material.

In the authors' methods: Reference gene primers were amplified, and this amplification served to estimate nucleated cell counts. Profiled with immunoSEQ multiplex PCR; TCRdb holds only in-frame clones, not every one. The V and J calls and clone size come from that table; D and trimming were worked out from the DNA. The sample yields around 200,000 clones, approximately 86% seen once. There are 12 residues in the CDR3. The V and J ends lost 2 bases and 4 bases respectively, with 5 bases between them. Per germline, CDR1 MDHEN and CDR2 SYDVKM. Sequenced input: peripheral blood. The rearrangement links TRBV28 to TRBJ1-2; D uncertain. This clonotype was sampled from a man in his forties or fifties with active or convalescent COVID-19. CDR3 sequence: CASSLGLYGYTF. The CDR3 nucleotides are TGTGCCAGCAGTTTAGGGCTCTATGGCTACACCTTC.